The TCR beta chain under discussion was sequenced for a study of shared clonotypes between healthy human individuals. There are 14 residues in the CDR3. Germline assignment: CDR1 SGDLS and CDR2 YYNGEE. V dropped 0 bases and J dropped 5 bases, with 9 bases sitting between them. Here immunoSEQ multiplex PCR was the method, and the copy in TCRdb shows in-frame clones only, minus some. Of approximately 110,000 clones detected, just over 65% appear once; the ten largest clones hold 24%. General study results and limits: An expected dependence of interdonor clonotype sharing on sequencing depth was noted.

Concerning this clone: Its target is not known.

The chain employs TRBV9 and TRBJ2-1; the D is unclear. The origin of this receptor is a woman aged 25-40 years in good health. What was sequenced was memory CD8+ T cells sorted from blood. This sample's subset: CD45RO+ cells pooled with CCR7-negative TemRA cells. CDR3 in DNA: TGTGCCAGCAGCGTAGGTTTACAAAACAATGAGCAGTTCTTC. Its protein is CASSVGLQNNEQFF.